This record covers a single T cell receptor beta chain. The antigen remains undetermined. V lost 5 bases to trimming and J lost 6 bases; unmatched junction nucleotides: 5. CDR3 length equals 15 residues. The germline gives CDR1 SGHAT, CDR2 FQNNGV. An Oncomine TCR Beta short-read assay was used to sequence the DNA from cultured CD4+ T cells. Genomic DNA was taken out of cultured CD4+ T cells by extraction. Each CDR3 protein gets one entry after TCRdb re-called the PCR reads with MiXCR. The sample contains around 19,000 distinct CDR3 sequences, 25% to 30% of which appear only once. The sample belongs to a study of vaccination and CD4 T cells after COVID-19. Study at large: Stimulation used overlapping spike peptides from SARS-CoV-2, HCoV-NL63, HCoV-OC43 and HCoV-229E. The study, taken as a whole, reports: A nonsignificant median increase from around 20 to 38 SARS-CoV-2-reactive clonotypes was observed.

Treatment defined: approximately nine-day PBMC culture with coronavirus spike peptide pools or control peptides (ViraFEST assay). Before TCRs were sequenced, ViraFEST expanded antigen-specific T cells with peptide pools. The source material was cultured CD4+ T cells from blood. The chain is built from TRBV11-2 and TRBJ2-1; 12 bases align to TRBD1. The clonotype comes from a human donor with COVID-19. CDR3 residues: CASSTRDRGRNEQFF. The CDR3 DNA sequence: TGTGCCAGCAGCACCCGGGACAGGGGGCGCAATGAGCAGTTCTTC.